The following is a T cell receptor (beta chain) sequence with its context. The antigen remains unidentified. The data belong to a study of cytomegalovirus exposure and HLA in healthy donors. Study overall: A prior study identified approximately 120 million unique TCR beta sequences from about 179 million T cells.

The study ran its PCR with 60 Vbeta and 13 Jbeta primers. Here immunoSEQ multiplex PCR was the method, and the copy in TCRdb shows in-frame clones only, minus some. This sample has some 150,000 clones, with 70% to 80% found just once. CDR1 is KGHSH and CDR2 is LQKENI in the germline V gene. V was trimmed by 2 bases and J by 3 bases, leaving 5 bases between them. CDR3 length equals 13 residues. Broader study findings: In a later analysis, about 17,000 TCR beta sequences were associated with HLA alleles at 0.05 false discovery rate. Only CMV serostatus was available as immune exposure information. In a later analysis, a missense DCLRE1C variant was linked to TCR beta V- and J-gene trimming.

The sample comprised PBMCs. The chain uses TRBV18 and TRBJ1-5, with no clear D. The clonotype originates from a man aged 60 to 69 in good health and CMV-seronegative. The CDR3: CASSPGVNQPQHF. The DNA of the CDR3 is TGTGCCAGCTCACCAGGAGTCAATCAGCCCCAGCATTTT.